The 8 T cell receptor beta chains reported below all come from one sample, sequenced in a study of shared clonotypes between healthy human individuals. Positive CCR7 selection of CD45RO-negative cells yielded the naive CD8 cells, and terminally differentiated effector memory CD45RA+ cells were excluded. This table comes from immunoSEQ multiplex PCR, and its TCRdb copy is limited to in-frame clones, with some not included. The sample has about 2 million clones, approximately 94% seen once; the top ten hold 1% to 1.5%. Material for sequencing was naive CD8+ T cells sorted from blood. These receptors all stem from a young man in good health.

This chain connects TRBV6-5 to TRBJ1-2; TRBD1 matches 9 bases. Trimming at V came to 0 bases and at J to 2 bases, leaving 4 bases not matched to a gene. This CDR3 is built from 16 residues. Per germline, CDR1 MNHEY and CDR2 SVGAGI. CDR3 sequence (DNA): TGTGCCAGCAGTTACTCCCTGACAGGGGGGAACTATGGCTACACCTTC. This encodes CASSYSLTGGNYGYTF.

CDR3 region: CASSSQIDRGPEQYF. The CDR3 DNA sequence: TGTGCCAGCAGTTCGCAAATAGACAGGGGACCGGAGCAGTACTTC. The rearrangement uses TRBV28 and TRBJ2-7; 8 nucleotides align to TRBD1. Germline V gene lookup returns CDR1 MDHEN and CDR2 SYDVKM. Trimming at V came to 4 bases and at J to 7 bases, leaving 12 bases not matched to a gene. This CDR3 has 15 residues.

This sequence joins TRBV6-5 and TRBJ1-1; D is undetermined. CDR1 MNHEY and CDR2 SVGAGI come from the germline V gene. Trimming left V 3 bases short and J 3 bases short, with 11 bases between. The CDR3 has 14 amino acids. CDR3 DNA: TGTGCCAGCAGTTATATTGGTTTCGACACTGAAGCTTTCTTT. Amino acid sequence: CASSYIGFDTEAFF.

This chain links TRBV9 with TRBJ1-2; D may be TRBD1 (6 bases). From germline, CDR1 is SGDLS and CDR2 YYNGEE. The CDR3 contains 16 residues. The ends were cut back, 4 bases at V and 3 bases at J, with 19 bases in the middle. The CDR3 DNA reads TGTGCCAGCAGCAGAGGGGACCAGGGGTCTCACTATGGCTACACCTTC. Residues: CASSRGDQGSHYGYTF.

This clone has only one observation. The chain is built from TRBV6-6 and TRBJ2-5, with D maybe TRBD1 (5 bases). The length of the CDR3 is 15 residues. Trimming left V 2 bases short and J 3 bases short, with 13 bases between. Per germline, CDR1 MNHNY and CDR2 SVGAGI (reference sequence). The CDR3 loop reads CASSYEVGLKETQYF. The CDR3 DNA follows: TGTGCCAGCAGTTACGAGGTGGGGCTGAAAGAGACCCAGTACTTC.

This clone was detected only once. At the DNA level, this CDR3 is encoded by other sequences in the same sample as well. The chain is built from TRBV4-1 and TRBJ1-1, with no clear D. The CDR3 is made up of 15 amino acids. V was trimmed by 4 bases and J by 0 bases, leaving 12 bases between them. Germline V gene data show CDR1 as MGHRA and CDR2 as YSYEKL. DNA of the CDR3: TGCGCCAGCAGCCCCCGCGGCAGTTTGAACACTGAAGCTTTCTTT. This codes for CASSPRGSLNTEAFF.

This clone was found once. The V gene is TRBV15, the J gene TRBJ2-2; possibly TRBD1 for D (6 bases). Germline-derived CDR1 and CDR2 are LNHNV and YYDKDF (reference sequence). This CDR3 has 14 amino acids. Trimming left V 4 bases short and J 3 bases short, with 9 bases between. Written as DNA, the CDR3 is TGTGCCACCAGCACAGGGGCGGACACCGGGGAGCTGTTTTTT. This sequence encodes CATSTGADTGELFF.

The rearrangement links TRBV7-9 to TRBJ1-5, with D possibly being TRBD1 (5 bases). Germline loops: CDR1 SEHNR, CDR2 FQNEAQ (reference sequence). This CDR3 is 15 amino acids long. V lost 6 bases and J 5 bases, leaving 17 bases between the germline ends. The CDR3 DNA follows: TGTGCCAGCAGTGCTGGGACCCTCAAAGATCAGCCCCAGCATTTT. This sequence encodes CASSAGTLKDQPQHF.